These T cell receptor beta chains were read from a single sample in a study of shared clonotypes between healthy human individuals. The protocol was immunoSEQ multiplex PCR, while the TCRdb copy is restricted to in-frame clones and leaves out a portion. The sample consists of 1.6 million or so clones, about 96% of them appearing once. The material sequenced was naive CD4+ T cells sorted from blood. These TCRs come from a man aged 30-40 years in good health. Each CDR3 is given with its conserved first and last residue. A D gene is named only where the DNA matches it firmly. Some rows mark clone size as missing; the rest say once, few, many or name a class of expanded clone.

d_gene	abundance	j_gene	v_gene	CDR3nt	CDR3aa
TRBD1	NA	TRBJ2-7	TRBV30	TGTGCCTGGAGTGTCCGGGACAGGGTCCTTCGCGAGCAGTACTTC	CAWSVRDRVLREQYF
TRBD1	NA	TRBJ2-2	TRBV7-9	TGTGCCAGCTTGCCACGGGACAGGGGGCCAGTCACCGGGGAGCTGTTTTTT	CASLPRDRGPVTGELFF
TRBD2	NA	TRBJ2-3	TRBV14	TGTGCCAGCAGCCACCTAATTATAGCGGGAGACAGGTATTTT	CASSHLIIAGDRYF
NA	NA	TRBJ2-1	TRBV29-1	TGCAGCGTTGAGATGAACTACAATGAGCAGTTCTTC	CSVEMNYNEQFF
NA	NA	TRBJ2-7	TRBV9	TGTGCCAGCAGCGAAAGTTTAGGGCACGAGCAGTACTTC	CASSESLGHEQYF
NA	NA	TRBJ2-7	TRBV6-5	TGTGCCAGCAGTTACTCGGACTCCTACGAGCAGTACTTC	CASSYSDSYEQYF
NA	NA	TRBJ2-3	TRBV10-2	TGCGCCAGTGGGGGGGAGGGGGCGAGAGATACGCAGTATTTT	CASGGEGARDTQYF
TRBD1	NA	TRBJ1-5	TRBV19	TGTGCCAGTAGATGGGGGACAGGGTTTAGCAATCAGCCCCAGCATTTT	CASRWGTGFSNQPQHF
NA	NA	TRBJ2-1	TRBV7-7	TGTGCCAGCAGCCCCATTGGAGGGGGTAATGAGCAGTTCTTC	CASSPIGGGNEQFF
TRBD2	NA	TRBJ2-1	TRBV11-2	TGTGCCAGCAGCTCTAGCGGGAGAAGGGACAATGAGCAGTTCTTC	CASSSSGRRDNEQFF
NA	NA	TRBJ2-2	TRBV7-6	TGTGCCAGCAGCGGGCCCCGCGGGGGCCCGAGGGCCGGGGAGCTGTTTTTT	CASSGPRGGPRAGELFF
NA	NA	TRBJ2-3	TRBV10-3	TGTGCCATCAGTGAGGCGTGGAGGGGTACTAGCACAGATACGCAGTATTTT	CAISEAWRGTSTDTQYF
TRBD1	NA	TRBJ1-1	TRBV18	TGTGCCAGCTCTCCCAGGGGGAAGGACACTGAAGCTTTCTTT	CASSPRGKDTEAFF
TRBD2	NA	TRBJ2-7	TRBV7-2	TGTGCCAGCAGCAACCAAGCGGGACCCTCCTACGAGCAGTACTTC	CASSNQAGPSYEQYF
NA	NA	TRBJ2-7	TRBV28	TGTGCCAGCAGTCCGCCACAGGGCGGCTCCTACGAGCAGTACTTC	CASSPPQGGSYEQYF
NA	NA	TRBJ2-3	TRBV28	TGTGCCAGCAGCCCGGCCGGGGTCCAGAAGGATACGCAGTATTTT	CASSPAGVQKDTQYF
NA	NA	TRBJ1-2	TRBV23-1	TGCGCCAGCAGTCTCATTTCGAAACAGGAGGACGGCTACACCTTC	CASSLISKQEDGYTF
NA	NA	TRBJ2-7	TRBV27	TGTGCCAGCAGCCAAGGGGTCGAGCAGTACTTC	CASSQGVEQYF
TRBD2	NA	TRBJ2-1	TRBV2	TGTGCCAGCGGGGGGACTAGCCCCCCGTACAATGAGCAGTTCTTC	CASGGTSPPYNEQFF
TRBD1	NA	TRBJ1-1	TRBV27	TGTGCCAGCAGTGCGACGGGACAGTTGAACACTGAAGCTTTCTTT	CASSATGQLNTEAFF
NA	NA	TRBJ2-1	TRBV7-9	TGTGCCAGCAGCTTAAGGAGTGGGTCCTACAATGAGCAGTTCTTC	CASSLRSGSYNEQFF
NA	NA	TRBJ2-5	TRBV7-8	TGTGCCAGCAGCATCCCCAGGGAGACCCAGTACTTC	CASSIPRETQYF
NA	NA	TRBJ2-3	TRBV19	TGTGCCAGTAGTATATCTACAGATACGCAGTATTTT	CASSISTDTQYF
NA	NA	TRBJ2-3	TRBV27	TGTGCCAGCAGTTCCCTGCGGAGGGCCAGGTCCACAGATACGCAGTATTTT	CASSSLRRARSTDTQYF
NA	NA	TRBJ1-3	TRBV5-4	TGTGCCAGCAGCTTGAATTGGGGCCTCTCCTCTGGAAACACCATATATTTT	CASSLNWGLSSGNTIYF
TRBD2	NA	TRBJ2-1	TRBV6-1	TGTGCCAGCACTTCGACTAGCGGGACCTACAATGAGCAGTTCTTC	CASTSTSGTYNEQFF
NA	NA	TRBJ2-6	TRBV18	TGTGCCAGCTCACCCCTACCTGAGGGGTCCGGGGCCAACGTCCTGACTTTC	CASSPLPEGSGANVLTF
TRBD1	once	TRBJ2-2	TRBV12-5	TGTGCGACGATAGGGGGCGTTCAGGCCGGGGAGCTGTTTTTT	CATIGGVQAGELFF
NA	NA	TRBJ2-2	TRBV5-4	TGTGCCAGCAGCGGACAAGTCACCGGGGAGCTGTTTTTT	CASSGQVTGELFF
TRBD2	NA	TRBJ2-2	TRBV9	TGTGCCAGCAGCGTAACACTAGCGGGAGGGCCGGTCACCGGGGAGCTGTTTTTT	CASSVTLAGGPVTGELFF
NA	NA	TRBJ2-2	TRBV27	TGTGCCAGCAGCTTACGCCGGAACACCGGGGAGCTGTTTTTT	CASSLRRNTGELFF
TRBD1	NA	TRBJ1-5	TRBV27	TGTGCCAGCAGTTACACAGGGGGGGGCAATCAGCCCCAGCATTTT	CASSYTGGGNQPQHF
TRBD2	NA	TRBJ2-2	TRBV7-2	TGTGCCAGCAGCTTTTCCTCGGTGGGAGGGCCATCCACCGGGGAGCTGTTTTTT	CASSFSSVGGPSTGELFF
TRBD2	NA	TRBJ2-1	TRBV7-8	TGTGCCAGCAGCTTCCTGGGACTAGCGGGGCAATACAATGAGCAGTTCTTC	CASSFLGLAGQYNEQFF
NA	NA	TRBJ1-5	TRBV19	TGTGCCAGTCTTGGTTCCGGCGGACAGCCCCAGCATTTT	CASLGSGGQPQHF
TRBD1	NA	TRBJ2-7	TRBV10-2	TGCGCCAGCAGTGAGGACAGGGCTTCGTTATACGAGCAGTACTTC	CASSEDRASLYEQYF
TRBD2	NA	TRBJ2-5	TRBV6-6	TGTGCCAGCAGTTACGGGCGGGAGATGAAAGAGACCCAGTACTTC	CASSYGREMKETQYF
TRBD2	NA	TRBJ2-1	TRBV25-1	TGTGCCAGCAGTGAATGGAATAGCGGGAGGGCCTTCGTAGAGCAGTTCTTC	CASSEWNSGRAFVEQFF
TRBD1	NA	TRBJ1-1	TRBV18	TGTGCCAGCTCACGGGACAGGGATGCGAACACTGAAGCTTTCTTT	CASSRDRDANTEAFF
TRBD2	NA	TRBJ2-5	TRBV7-9	TGTGCCAGCAGCCCAACTAGCGACGAGACCCAGTACTTC	CASSPTSDETQYF
NA	NA	TRBJ2-3	TRBV29-1	TGCAGCGTTGATGCGGGGATCACAGATACGCAGTATTTT	CSVDAGITDTQYF
NA	NA	TRBJ2-1	TRBV20-1	TGCAGTGTATGGCGCACCAATGAGCAGTTCTTC	CSVWRTNEQFF
TRBD1	NA	TRBJ2-7	TRBV10-3	TGTGCCATCGGGACAGGGAAGCCCTACGAGCAGTACTTC	CAIGTGKPYEQYF